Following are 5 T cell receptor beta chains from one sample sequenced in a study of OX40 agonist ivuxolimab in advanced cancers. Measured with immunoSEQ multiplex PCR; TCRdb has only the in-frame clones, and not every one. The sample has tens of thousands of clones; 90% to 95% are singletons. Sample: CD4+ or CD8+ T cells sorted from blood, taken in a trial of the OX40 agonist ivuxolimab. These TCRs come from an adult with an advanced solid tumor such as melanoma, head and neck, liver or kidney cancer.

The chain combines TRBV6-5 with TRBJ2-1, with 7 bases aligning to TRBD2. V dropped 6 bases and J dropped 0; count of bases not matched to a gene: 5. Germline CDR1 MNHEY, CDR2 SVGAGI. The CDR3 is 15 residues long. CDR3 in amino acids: CASRLAGPSYNEQFF. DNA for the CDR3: TGTGCCAGCAGATTAGCGGGCCCCTCCTACAATGAGCAGTTCTTC.

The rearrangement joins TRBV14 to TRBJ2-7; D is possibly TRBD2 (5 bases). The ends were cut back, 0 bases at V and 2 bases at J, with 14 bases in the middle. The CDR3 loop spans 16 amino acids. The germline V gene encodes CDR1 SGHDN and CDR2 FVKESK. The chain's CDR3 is CASSQDLFGIPYEQYF. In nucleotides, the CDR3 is TGTGCCAGCAGCCAAGACCTGTTCGGGATCCCCTACGAGCAGTACTTC.

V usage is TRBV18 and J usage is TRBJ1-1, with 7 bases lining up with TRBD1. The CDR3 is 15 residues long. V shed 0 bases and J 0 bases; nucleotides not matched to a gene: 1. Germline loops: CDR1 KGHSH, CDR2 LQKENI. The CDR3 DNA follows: TGTGCCAGCTCACCACCGACAGGGATGAACACTGAAGCTTTCTTT. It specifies CASSPPTGMNTEAFF. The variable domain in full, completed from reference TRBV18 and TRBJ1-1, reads NAGVMQNPRHLVRRRGQEARLRCSPMKGHSHVYWYRQLPEEGLKFMVYLQKENIIDESGMPKERFSAEFPKEGPSILRIQQVVRGDSAAYFCASSPPTGMNTEAFFGQGTRLTVV.

The DNA of the CDR3 is TGTGCCAGCAGTGAGGACAGGGCCTACAATGAGCAGTTCTTC. Translated: CASSEDRAYNEQFF. This sequence joins TRBV27 and TRBJ2-1; TRBD1 agrees at 8 bases. Germline V gene data show CDR1 as MNHEY and CDR2 as SMNVEV (reference sequence). Trimming at V came to 5 bases and at J to 2 bases, leaving 2 bases not matched to a gene. The CDR3 length is 14 residues.

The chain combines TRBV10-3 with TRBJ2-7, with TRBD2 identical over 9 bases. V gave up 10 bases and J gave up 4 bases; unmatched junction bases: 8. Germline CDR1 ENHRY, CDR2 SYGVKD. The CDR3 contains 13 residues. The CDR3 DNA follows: TGTGCCACAAACGGCGGGGGGGCTTACGAGCAGTACTTC. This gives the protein CATNGGGAYEQYF.